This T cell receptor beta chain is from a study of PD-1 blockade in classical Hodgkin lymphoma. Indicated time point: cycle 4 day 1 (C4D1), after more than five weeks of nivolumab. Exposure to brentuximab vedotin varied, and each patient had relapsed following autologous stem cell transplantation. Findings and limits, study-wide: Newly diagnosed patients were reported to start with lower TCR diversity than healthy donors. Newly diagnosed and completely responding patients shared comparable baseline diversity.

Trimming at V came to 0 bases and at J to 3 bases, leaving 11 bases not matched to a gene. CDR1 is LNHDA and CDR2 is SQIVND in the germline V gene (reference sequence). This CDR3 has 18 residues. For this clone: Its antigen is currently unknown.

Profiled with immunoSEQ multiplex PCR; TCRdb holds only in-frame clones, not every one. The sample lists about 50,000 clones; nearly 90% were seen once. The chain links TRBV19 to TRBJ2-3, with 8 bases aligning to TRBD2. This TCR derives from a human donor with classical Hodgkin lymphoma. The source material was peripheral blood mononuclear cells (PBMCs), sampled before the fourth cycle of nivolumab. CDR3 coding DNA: TGTGCCAGTAGTATAGAATCCCTAAGGAGCGGGAGAACAGATACGCAGTATTTT. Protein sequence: CASSIESLRSGRTDTQYF.